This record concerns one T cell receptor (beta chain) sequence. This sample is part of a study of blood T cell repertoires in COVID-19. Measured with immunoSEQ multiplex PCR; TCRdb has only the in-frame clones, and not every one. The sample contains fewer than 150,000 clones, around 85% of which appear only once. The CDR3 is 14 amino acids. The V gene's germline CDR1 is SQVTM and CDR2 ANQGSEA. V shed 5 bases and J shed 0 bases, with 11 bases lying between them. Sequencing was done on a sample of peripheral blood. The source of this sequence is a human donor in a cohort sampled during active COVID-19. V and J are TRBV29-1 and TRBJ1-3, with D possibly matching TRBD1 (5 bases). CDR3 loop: CSVNDSGSGNTIYF. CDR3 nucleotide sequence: TGCAGCGTTAATGACAGTGGCTCTGGAAACACCATATATTTT.